The rows below give T cell receptor beta chains drawn from one sample of a study of vaccination and CD4 T cells after COVID-19. TCRdb re-called the PCR reads with MiXCR, one entry per CDR3 protein. Found here are 20,000 to 25,000 distinct CDR3 sequences, about 40% of them singletons; the top ten hold just over 7%. Antigens of these TCRs are unknown. Sequences were obtained from CD4+ T cells from blood, cultured in vitro. The receptors originated from a human donor who had recovered from COVID-19. The CDR3 runs from the conserved cysteine through the conserved F or W. Each record gives: CDR3 DNA, CDR3 protein, clone size, V gene, J gene, D gene. The D gene is left open where the match is weak. Clone sizes are given selectively: once, few, many, or a class where the clone is expanded.

TGCAGTGCTAGAGATCTTAGGGCCCTCAAAAACATTCAGTACTTC	CSARDLRALKNIQYF	NA	TRBV20-1	TRBJ2-4	NA
TGCGCCAGCAGAAACAAGCCACAATTAGGGGTGATATCACCCCTCCACTTT	CASRNKPQLGVISPLHF	NA	TRBV5-1	TRBJ1-6	NA
TGTGCCAGCAGCTTATCCGGGACTGTTGGCGAGCAGTTCTTC	CASSLSGTVGEQFF	NA	TRBV7-9	TRBJ2-1	NA
TGCGCCAGCGGAACAGGGGAAGCCTATGGCTACACCTTC	CASGTGEAYGYTF	NA	TRBV5-1	TRBJ1-2	TRBD1
TGCAGCGCTGACTTGCAAGAGACCCAGTACTTC	CSADLQETQYF	NA	TRBV20-1	TRBJ2-5	NA
TGTGCCACCAGTGATGCAGGTAGCGAGAGGTACAATGAGCAGTTCTTC	CATSDAGSERYNEQFF	NA	TRBV24-1	TRBJ2-1	NA
TGTGCCACCAGTGACCCCACCTCCCCAGGGGGCGGTGGCTATGGCTACACCTTC	CATSDPTSPGGGGYGYTF	few	TRBV24-1	TRBJ1-2	TRBD1
TGTGCCAGCAGCTACCCGGGACAGATGAGAAACACAGATACGCAGTATTTT	CASSYPGQMRNTDTQYF	few	TRBV11-3	TRBJ2-3	TRBD1
TGTGCCACCGTGGGGGTTGACACTGAAGCTTTCTTT	CATVGVDTEAFF	few	TRBV24-1	TRBJ1-1	NA
TGTGCCAGCAGTTACGAGATCACCTATGGCTACACCTTC	CASSYEITYGYTF	few	TRBV6-5	TRBJ1-2	NA
TGCGCCAGCGAGGGGGGGTCCCCACCCCAGCATTTT	CASEGGSPPQHF	few	TRBV10-2	TRBJ1-5	NA
TGTGCCAGCAGTTACGGGACTGAAGCTTTCTTT	CASSYGTEAFF	NA	TRBV6-5	TRBJ1-1	NA
TGTGCCAGCAGTTTGAGGGAACTTAATTCACCCCTCCACTTT	CASSLRELNSPLHF	NA	TRBV28	TRBJ1-6	NA
TGTGCCAGCAGTGAAAGTGCAGGGTCCCTAACGCAGTATTTT	CASSESAGSLTQYF	few	TRBV25-1	TRBJ2-3	NA
TGTGCCAGCAGCTTAGGAGAAGGCACCGTAGGCACGCAGTATTTT	CASSLGEGTVGTQYF	NA	TRBV11-2	TRBJ2-3	NA
TGTGCCAGCAGACGTGGACAGGGTCAAGAGACCCAGTACTTC	CASRRGQGQETQYF	NA	TRBV6-1	TRBJ2-5	TRBD1
TGTGCCACCAGTGAAACGACGGGACAAACCTACGAGCAGTACTTC	CATSETTGQTYEQYF	NA	TRBV24-1	TRBJ2-7	NA
TGCAGTGCTAGGGGCAGGGGGGATGGTCTGGGGCAGCCCCAGCATTTT	CSARGRGDGLGQPQHF	few	TRBV20-1	TRBJ1-5	TRBD1
TGTGCCACCAGTGGGCAGGGGGCCGGGGAGCTGTTTTTT	CATSGQGAGELFF	NA	TRBV24-1	TRBJ2-2	TRBD1
TGTGCCAGCAGATCAACTAGCGGGGGGGAGTATTTT	CASRSTSGGEYF	medium-sized	TRBV6-2/TRBV6-3	TRBJ2-3	TRBD2
TGTGCCAGAAGCTTTGGAGGGGCCGGGTTTATGGAGCAGTTCTTC	CARSFGGAGFMEQFF	NA	TRBV5-3	TRBJ2-1	NA
TGCAGTGCTAGAGAGAACCCCGGGACTAGCGGGAGGGCCCACAACGAGCAGTACTTC	CSARENPGTSGRAHNEQYF	few	TRBV20-1	TRBJ2-7	TRBD2
TGCAGTGCTGCACTCCTGGGGCCCCAGCATTTT	CSAALLGPQHF	few	TRBV20-1	TRBJ1-5	NA
TGTGCCATCCTCCCACAGGGGGCAGGAGGCTACACCTTC	CAILPQGAGGYTF	NA	TRBV10-3	TRBJ1-2	TRBD1
TGTGCCAGCTCCCGCCAGGGGGCCGGAGGCTACACCTTC	CASSRQGAGGYTF	few	TRBV6-2/TRBV6-3	TRBJ1-2	TRBD1